This section outlines one T cell receptor beta chain sequence together with its context. With random hexamers, reverse transcription was performed on roughly 0.45 to 1 ug of RNA. TCRdb analysed the immunoSEQ multiplex PCR reads with MiXCR anew, one entry per CDR3 protein. The table lists under 90,000 distinct CDR3 sequences, 85% to 95% of them singletons. The source of the sample is a study of CD8 T cells in Susac syndrome. Trimming shortened V by 8 bases and J by 3 bases, and 10 bases separated the two germline ends. The CDR3 sequence is 12 residues long. Germline V lookup: CDR1 SNHLY, CDR2 FYNNEI. The receptor's source is a human donor with Susac syndrome. This rearrangement joins TRBV2 to TRBJ1-2; TRBD1 is a possible D gene (5 bases). The specimen sequenced was CD8+ T cells from PBMCs. The CDR3 DNA follows: TGTGCCAGCGAGCCGGGGCACTATGGCTACACCTTC. Amino acid sequence: CASEPGHYGYTF.